This T cell receptor (beta chain) emerged from a study of molecular identifiers for immune sequencing clone quantification. TCRdb re-analysed the PCR reads in MiXCR, keeping a single row per CDR3 protein. The sample has just over 95,000 distinct CDR3 sequences, more than 20% seen once. Ten or more counts support this clonotype. This CDR3 region has 14 residues. Germline CDR1 LGHDT, CDR2 YNNKEL (reference sequence). The ends were cut back, 2 bases at V and 0 bases at J, with 7 bases in the middle. The V gene is TRBV3-1, the J gene TRBJ1-1; perhaps TRBD1 as D (5 bases). Sequenced sample: naive CD8+ T cells from blood, with Jurkat cell RNA spiked in. The sample's subset: FACS-sorted CD8+CD4-CCR7+CD45RA+ naive T cells. The sequence came from a human donor in good health. Some libraries in this study had Jurkat cell RNA spiked in. The CDR3 reads CASSQWGMNTEAFF. The CDR3 DNA sequence: TGTGCCAGCAGCCAATGGGGCATGAACACTGAAGCTTTCTTT.